This T cell receptor (beta chain) was found in a study of CD8+CD57+ T cells in acquired aplastic anemia. Study-wide background: An average of roughly 3 ug of DNA was obtained from sorted CD4+ and CD8+ cells.

The use of genomic DNA as template underpinned the TCR beta VDJ and CDR3 profiling. TCRdb reprocessed the reads with MiXCR, giving one entry per CDR3 protein. The sample lists approximately 250,000 distinct CDR3 sequences; around 82% were seen once. A word on this clonotype: One end of the junction varies from germline; a read error may be responsible.

The authors sequenced patients whose flow cytometry had shown CD8+CD57+ cell expansion. The CDR3 extends over 14 amino acids. Germline V gives CDR1 SEHNR, CDR2 FQNEAQ (reference sequence). This clonotype originated in a human donor with aplastic anemia. The chain links TRBV7-9 to TRBJ1-6; D remains unclear. Sequenced material: sorted CD4+, CD8+, or CD8+CD57+ T cells (not recorded which) from PBMCs. CDR3 protein: CASSLEPGELLFGF. The DNA of the CDR3 is TGTGCCAGCAGCTTAGAACCCGGGGAGCTGCTTTTTGGATTT. Full variable domain (outside the CDR3, taken from reference TRBV7-9 and TRBJ1-6): DTGVSQNPRHKITKRGQNVTFRCDPISEHNRLYWYRQTLGQGPEFLTYFQNEAQLEKSRLLSDRFSAERPKGSFSTLEIQRTEQGDSAMYLCASSLEPGELLFGFGNGTRLTVT.